This T cell receptor beta chain was recorded in a study of T-cell memory formation after mild COVID-19. About the research overall: Among the donors, TCR clusters were largely specific to each donor. The study, taken as a whole, reports: Clonal second-wave expansions that peaked on day 37 had unconfirmed SARS-CoV-2 specificity.

Germline CDR1 is SGHRS and CDR2 is YFSETQ. This CDR3 comprises 15 residues. V lost 4 bases and J lost 5; bases outside the gene matches: 7. As to this clonotype: No antigen is known for it.

TCRdb independently ran MiXCR on the 5' RACE reads; one entry per CDR3 protein. The sample carries about 270,000 distinct CDR3 sequences, roughly 14% recorded once. The TCR comes from an adult woman who had mild COVID-19 (a few samples of this study predate the infection). Cell type and time point are not known. Sequencing was performed on PBMCs or a T cell subset sorted from them (not recorded which). The chain has TRBV5-1 and TRBJ2-5; the match to TRBD1 covers 11 bases. The CDR3 nucleotides read TGCGCCAGCAGCCCCTCAGGACAGGGGGCTGAGACCCAGTACTTC. Its protein is CASSPSGQGAETQYF.